These T cell receptor beta chains were read from a single sample in a study of blood T cells in healthy people across ages. MiXCR, run by TCRdb on the 5' RACE reads, gives a single entry per CDR3 protein. This table has about 800,000 distinct CDR3 sequences, 58% appearing once. Material for sequencing was blood. All receptors derive from a young man in good health. The CDR3 runs from the conserved cysteine through the conserved F or W. Fields, in order: clone size, D gene, J gene, V gene, CDR3 DNA, CDR3 protein. The D gene is left open where the match is weak. Clone sizes are given selectively: once, few, many, or a class where the clone is expanded.

abundance: NA
d_gene: NA
j_gene: TRBJ2-7
v_gene: TRBV6-2/TRBV6-3
CDR3nt: TGTGCCAGCAGCCGATTCGTGAACAGCGCCTACGAGCAGTACTTC
CDR3aa: CASSRFVNSAYEQYF

abundance: NA
d_gene: NA
j_gene: TRBJ2-5
v_gene: TRBV20-1
CDR3nt: TGCAGTGCTACAAACCCCAACCCCAATGAGCAGTACTTC
CDR3aa: CSATNPNPNEQYF

abundance: NA
d_gene: NA
j_gene: TRBJ1-1
v_gene: TRBV2
CDR3nt: TGTGCCAGCCTCTCTGACACTGAAGCTTTCTTT
CDR3aa: CASLSDTEAFF

abundance: NA
d_gene: NA
j_gene: TRBJ2-6
v_gene: TRBV12-5
CDR3nt: TGTGCTAGTGGTTTGGATACAGGGTCGGCCGTGCCTGGGGCCAACGTCCTGACTTTC
CDR3aa: CASGLDTGSAVPGANVLTF

abundance: NA
d_gene: TRBD1
j_gene: TRBJ2-7
v_gene: TRBV14
CDR3nt: TGTGCCAGCAGCCAAAGGGACAGTCCTGTCTACGAGCAGTACTTC
CDR3aa: CASSQRDSPVYEQYF

abundance: NA
d_gene: NA
j_gene: TRBJ1-5
v_gene: TRBV20-1
CDR3nt: TGCAGTGCTAGTAAGACGGGAACCAGCAATCAGCCCCAGCATTTT
CDR3aa: CSASKTGTSNQPQHF

abundance: few
d_gene: NA
j_gene: TRBJ2-6
v_gene: TRBV29-1
CDR3nt: TGCAGCGTTGGAAGGTCTGGGGCCAACGTCCTGACTTTC
CDR3aa: CSVGRSGANVLTF

abundance: few
d_gene: NA
j_gene: TRBJ2-6
v_gene: TRBV9
CDR3nt: TGTGCCAGCAGCGTAGATCCTGGGGCCAACGTCCTGACTTTC
CDR3aa: CASSVDPGANVLTF

abundance: NA
d_gene: NA
j_gene: TRBJ1-2
v_gene: TRBV20-1
CDR3nt: TGCAGTGCCGCCGAAGTCGTATGGGGTGGCTACACCTTC
CDR3aa: CSAAEVVWGGYTF

abundance: few
d_gene: TRBD2
j_gene: TRBJ2-1
v_gene: TRBV27
CDR3nt: TGTGCCAGCAGTTTATCGAGCGGGGGGAGGGATGAGCAGTTCTTC
CDR3aa: CASSLSSGGRDEQFF

abundance: NA
d_gene: TRBD1
j_gene: TRBJ2-3
v_gene: TRBV12-3/TRBV12-4
CDR3nt: TGTGCCAGCAGATCCACACCGGGACAGGGGAGCACAGATACGCAGTATTTT
CDR3aa: CASRSTPGQGSTDTQYF

abundance: few
d_gene: TRBD2
j_gene: TRBJ2-5
v_gene: TRBV20-1
CDR3nt: TGCAGTGCAACTAGCGTCCGGGAGACCCAGTACTTC
CDR3aa: CSATSVRETQYF

abundance: NA
d_gene: TRBD1
j_gene: TRBJ1-2
v_gene: TRBV29-1
CDR3nt: TGCAGCGTTTCGCTATGGGACAGCGCTAACTATGGCTACACCTTC
CDR3aa: CSVSLWDSANYGYTF

abundance: NA
d_gene: TRBD2
j_gene: TRBJ2-5
v_gene: TRBV6-1
CDR3nt: TGTGCCAGCAGCGGGGGACTAGCGGGTCAAGAGACCCAGTACTTC
CDR3aa: CASSGGLAGQETQYF

abundance: NA
d_gene: NA
j_gene: TRBJ2-6
v_gene: TRBV29-1
CDR3nt: TGCAGCGCAACAGGGTCTGGGGCCAACGTCCTGACTTTC
CDR3aa: CSATGSGANVLTF

abundance: few
d_gene: NA
j_gene: TRBJ1-1
v_gene: TRBV6-6
CDR3nt: TGTGCCAGCAGCCACGAGGGGACCACTGAAGCTTTCTTT
CDR3aa: CASSHEGTTEAFF

abundance: few
d_gene: NA
j_gene: TRBJ1-2
v_gene: TRBV25-1
CDR3nt: TGTGCCAGCAGTGAATATGGAGGAGGGCATGGCTACACCTTC
CDR3aa: CASSEYGGGHGYTF

abundance: NA
d_gene: TRBD1
j_gene: TRBJ2-5
v_gene: TRBV6-5
CDR3nt: TGTGCCAGCGGGAGACAGGGGTGGATGGAGACCCAGTACTTC
CDR3aa: CASGRQGWMETQYF

abundance: NA
d_gene: TRBD2
j_gene: TRBJ2-7
v_gene: TRBV10-2
CDR3nt: TGCGCCAGCAGTGCAGGTCTAGCGGGGGGGCAGTACTTC
CDR3aa: CASSAGLAGGQYF

abundance: NA
d_gene: NA
j_gene: TRBJ2-1
v_gene: TRBV5-1
CDR3nt: TGCGCCAGCAGCTTGGCTGCCATAGGTGAGCAGTTCTTC
CDR3aa: CASSLAAIGEQFF

abundance: NA
d_gene: NA
j_gene: TRBJ2-7
v_gene: TRBV11-2
CDR3nt: TGTGCCAGCAGCTTAGAAGTGGGTGCCCTCTACGAGCAGTACTTC
CDR3aa: CASSLEVGALYEQYF

abundance: NA
d_gene: NA
j_gene: TRBJ2-3
v_gene: TRBV6-5
CDR3nt: TGTGCCACCTCTCGGCGGGACACAGATACGCAGTATTTT
CDR3aa: CATSRRDTDTQYF

abundance: NA
d_gene: NA
j_gene: TRBJ2-2
v_gene: TRBV15
CDR3nt: TGTGCCACCAGCAGAGAGGCCGGGAGGGAGCTGTTTTTT
CDR3aa: CATSREAGRELFF

abundance: NA
d_gene: NA
j_gene: TRBJ1-3
v_gene: TRBV7-9
CDR3nt: TGTGCCAGCAGCTTAGGTAGGGCGGCTGGAAACACCATATATTTT
CDR3aa: CASSLGRAAGNTIYF

abundance: few
d_gene: NA
j_gene: TRBJ1-1
v_gene: TRBV12-3/TRBV12-4
CDR3nt: TGTGCCAGCAGTCCCGGGGCATGTGAAGCTTTCTTT
CDR3aa: CASSPGACEAFF

abundance: NA
d_gene: NA
j_gene: TRBJ2-1
v_gene: TRBV12-3/TRBV12-4
CDR3nt: TGTGCCAGCACCCCGGCTCTCGGGGGGCAGTTCTTC
CDR3aa: CASTPALGGQFF

abundance: NA
d_gene: NA
j_gene: TRBJ2-1
v_gene: TRBV9
CDR3nt: TGTGCCAGCAGCGTAGACCTATTAGGGCGTGAGCAGTTCTTC
CDR3aa: CASSVDLLGREQFF

abundance: few
d_gene: NA
j_gene: TRBJ2-4
v_gene: TRBV3-1
CDR3nt: TGTGCCAGCAGCCAAGATAGGGCCAGAGAAAACATTCAGTACTTC
CDR3aa: CASSQDRARENIQYF

abundance: NA
d_gene: NA
j_gene: TRBJ1-6
v_gene: TRBV20-1
CDR3nt: TGCAGTGCTAGAGCGATGCAGGTTTCACCCCTCCACTTT
CDR3aa: CSARAMQVSPLHF

abundance: NA
d_gene: TRBD1
j_gene: TRBJ1-2
v_gene: TRBV29-1
CDR3nt: TGCAGCGTTGTCTTGGGGGTCACCCAGGGGGACTACACCTTC
CDR3aa: CSVVLGVTQGDYTF